The next 13 T cell receptor beta chains were all read from a single sample in a study of blood T cell repertoires in COVID-19. Sequenced by immunoSEQ multiplex PCR; TCRdb stores in-frame clones only, minus some. The sample contains 95,000 to 150,000 clones, more than 85% of which appear only once. Sequenced sample: peripheral blood. Receptors were obtained from a man aged 45-60 years with COVID-19, enrolled during active disease.

The chain recombines TRBV6-2 or TRBV6-3 with TRBJ2-7; 9 positions agree with TRBD1. The CDR3 is made up of 15 amino acids. J was trimmed by 3 bases and V by 6 bases; bases with no gene match: 9. Germline-derived CDR1 and CDR2 are MNHEY and SVGEGT. CDR3 DNA sequence: TGTGCCAGCAGCCACCTTCCGGGACAGGGCTACGAGCAGTACTTC. Protein sequence: CASSHLPGQGYEQYF.

This clone showed up just once. V and J are TRBV15 and TRBJ2-7; D perhaps matches TRBD1 (6 bases). The V and J ends lost 4 bases and 0 bases respectively, with 7 bases between them. CDR3 length: 13 residues. Germline V CDR1 and CDR2: LNHNV, YYDKDF (reference sequence). CDR3 sequence reads: CATSNRDSYEQYV. Written as DNA, the CDR3 is TGTGCCACCAGCAACAGGGACTCCTACGAGCAGTACGTC.

The chain recombines TRBV27 with TRBJ1-2; 7 bases align to TRBD1. From germline, CDR1 is MNHEY and CDR2 SMNVEV (reference sequence). The CDR3 loop spans 15 amino acids. V dropped 8 bases and J dropped 8; count of bases not matched to a gene: 17. The CDR3 reads CASGLLQDRRSGYTF. CDR3 nucleotide sequence: TGTGCCAGCGGATTATTACAGGACAGGAGAAGCGGCTACACCTTC.

This clone was observed once. The chain carries TRBV18 and TRBJ1-1, with D possibly TRBD1 on 6 matching bases. The CDR3 runs 13 residues. V was shortened by 1 base and J by 6 bases, with 9 bases between the two germline ends. CDR1 is KGHSH, CDR2 LQKENI, per germline. The CDR3 DNA is TGTGCCAGCTCACCACAGGGGGAAGCTGAAGCTTTCTTT. It translates to CASSPQGEAEAFF. Drawing the rest from reference TRBV18 and TRBJ1-1, the complete variable domain is NAGVMQNPRHLVRRRGQEARLRCSPMKGHSHVYWYRQLPEEGLKFMVYLQKENIIDESGMPKERFSAEFPKEGPSILRIQQVVRGDSAAYFCASSPQGEAEAFFGQGTRLTVV.

This clone was observed once. The V call is TRBV6-5, the J call TRBJ1-3, with D possibly TRBD1 on 5 matching bases. The CDR3 runs to 15 residues. The V and J ends lost 0 bases and 0 bases respectively, with 6 bases between them. CDR1 is MNHEY and CDR2 is SVGAGI in the germline V gene. CDR3: CASSYSTASGNTIYF. CDR3 bases: TGTGCCAGCAGTTACTCGACAGCCTCTGGAAACACCATATATTTT.

The rearrangement joins TRBV25-1 to TRBJ1-6, with D possibly TRBD1 on 5 matching bases. Germline V gives CDR1 MGHDK, CDR2 SYGVNS. The CDR3 extends over 15 amino acids. Trimming stripped 2 bases from V and 10 bases from J, with 15 bases between. This chain's CDR3 is CASSEVGREGSPLHF. CDR3 bases: TGTGCCAGCAGTGAAGTGGGCAGGGAAGGGTCACCCCTCCACTTT.

The gene calls are TRBV5-1 and TRBJ1-1, with unresolved D. CDR1 is SGHRS and CDR2 is YFSETQ in the germline V gene. The V end lost 4 bases, the J end lost 1 base, and 14 bases lay between the germline ends. CDR3 size: 15 residues. DNA of the CDR3: TGCGCCAGCAGCAGGTCCGGGGTAGAGAACACTGAAGCTTTCTTT. Translation: CASSRSGVENTEAFF.

This rearrangement joins TRBV28 to TRBJ1-2; 9 positions match TRBD1. Germline trimming cut 3 bases from V and 8 bases from J; bases unmatched to any gene: 10. This CDR3 contains 15 residues. Per the germline V gene, CDR1 is MDHEN and CDR2 is SYDVKM. The CDR3, as DNA: TGTGCCAGCAGTTTCCTGGACAGGGGTAGCGGCGGCTACACCTTC. Translation: CASSFLDRGSGGYTF.

The V gene is TRBV27, the J gene TRBJ2-7, with D possibly TRBD2 on 6 matching bases. The CDR3 loop spans 12 amino acids. The ends were cut back, 6 bases at V and 4 bases at J, with 10 bases in the middle. Per germline, CDR1 MNHEY and CDR2 SMNVEV (reference sequence). CDR3 protein: CASRFGGYEQYF. Here the CDR3 DNA reads TGTGCCAGCAGATTCGGGGGATACGAGCAGTACTTC.

The CDR3 nucleotides read TGTGCCAGCAGCGGACCAGGAGGTGACTACAATGAGCAGTTCTTC. It yields the protein CASSGPGGDYNEQFF. The genes are TRBV2 and TRBJ2-1; D is perhaps TRBD2 (5 bases). V lost 6 bases, J lost 3 bases, and 15 bases lay in between. The CDR3 covers 15 residues. CDR1 SNHLY and CDR2 FYNNEI come from the germline V gene.

The chain employs TRBV3-1 (or the pseudogene TRBV3-2) and TRBJ1-5; D remains unclear. V lost 1 base and J 0 bases, leaving 4 bases between the germline ends. The CDR3 sequence is 14 residues long. Germline values: CDR1 LGHDT, CDR2 YNNKEL (reference sequence). This CDR3 is CASSQGDSNQPQHF. The CDR3 DNA reads as TGTGCCAGCAGCCAAGGAGATAGCAATCAGCCCCAGCATTTT.

The CDR3 protein is CASSSGQGAETQYF. The DNA of the CDR3 is TGTGCCAGTAGTTCGGGACAGGGGGCAGAGACCCAGTACTTC. V and J are TRBV19 and TRBJ2-5; 12 bases match TRBD1. Germline-derived CDR1 and CDR2 are LNHDA and SQIVND (reference sequence). V shed 5 bases, J shed 4 bases, and the junction held 2 bases outside the gene matches. The CDR3 has 14 amino acids.

This clone turned up a few times. The genes are TRBV5-1 and TRBJ1-1; 9 nucleotides line up with TRBD1. V was pared by 4 bases and J by 0 bases, with 10 bases of the junction left unmatched. There are 17 residues in the CDR3. From germline, CDR1 is SGHRS and CDR2 YFSETQ. This CDR3 is CASSTRPGQGMNTEAFF. The CDR3 nucleotides read TGCGCCAGCAGCACAAGACCGGGACAGGGCATGAACACTGAAGCTTTCTTT. Complete variable domain (other parts from reference TRBV5-1 and TRBJ1-1): KAGVTQTPRYLIKTRGQQVTLSCSPISGHRSVSWYQQTPGQGLQFLFEYFSETQRNKGNFPGRFSGRQFSNSRSEMNVSTLELGDSALYLCASSTRPGQGMNTEAFFGQGTRLTVV.